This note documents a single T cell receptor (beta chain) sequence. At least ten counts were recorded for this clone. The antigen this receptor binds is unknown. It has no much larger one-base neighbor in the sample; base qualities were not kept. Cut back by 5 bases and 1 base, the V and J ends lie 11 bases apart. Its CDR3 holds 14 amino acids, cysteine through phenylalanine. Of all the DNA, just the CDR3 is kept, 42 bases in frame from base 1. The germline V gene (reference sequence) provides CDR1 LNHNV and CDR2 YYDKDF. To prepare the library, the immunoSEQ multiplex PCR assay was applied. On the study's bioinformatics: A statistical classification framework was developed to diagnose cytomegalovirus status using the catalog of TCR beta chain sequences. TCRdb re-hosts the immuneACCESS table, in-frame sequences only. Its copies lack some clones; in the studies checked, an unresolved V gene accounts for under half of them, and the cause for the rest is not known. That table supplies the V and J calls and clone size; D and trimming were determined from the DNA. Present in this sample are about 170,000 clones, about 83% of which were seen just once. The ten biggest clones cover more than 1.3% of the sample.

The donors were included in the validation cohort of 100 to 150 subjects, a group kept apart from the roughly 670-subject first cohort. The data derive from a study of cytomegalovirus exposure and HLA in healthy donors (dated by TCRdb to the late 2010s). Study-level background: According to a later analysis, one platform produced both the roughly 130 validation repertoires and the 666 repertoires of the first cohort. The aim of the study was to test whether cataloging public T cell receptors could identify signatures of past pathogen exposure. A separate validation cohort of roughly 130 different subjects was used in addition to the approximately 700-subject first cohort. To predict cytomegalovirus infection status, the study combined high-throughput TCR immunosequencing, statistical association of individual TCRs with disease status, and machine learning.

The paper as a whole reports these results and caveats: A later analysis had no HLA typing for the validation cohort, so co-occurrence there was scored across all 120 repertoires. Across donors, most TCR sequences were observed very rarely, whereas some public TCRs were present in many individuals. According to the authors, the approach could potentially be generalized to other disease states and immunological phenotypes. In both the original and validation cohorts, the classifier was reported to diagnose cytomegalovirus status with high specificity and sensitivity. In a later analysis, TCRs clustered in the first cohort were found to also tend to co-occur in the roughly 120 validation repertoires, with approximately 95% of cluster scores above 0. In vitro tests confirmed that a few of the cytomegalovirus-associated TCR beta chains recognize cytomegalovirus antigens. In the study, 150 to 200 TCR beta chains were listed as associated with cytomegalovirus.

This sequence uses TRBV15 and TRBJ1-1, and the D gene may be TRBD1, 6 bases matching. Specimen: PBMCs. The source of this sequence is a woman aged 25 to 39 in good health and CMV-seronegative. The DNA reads TGTGCCACCAGCGTAAACAGGGAGAACACTGAAGCTTTCTTT. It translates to CATSVNRENTEAFF.